The 17 T cell receptor beta chains reported below all come from one sample, sequenced in a study of blood T cell repertoires in COVID-19. Assay used: immunoSEQ multiplex PCR; TCRdb lists only in-frame clones, some missing. The table shows 15,000 to 20,000 clones, with 90% to 95% occurring only once. Sequencing input: peripheral blood. These TCRs come from a man aged 60 to 69 with active COVID-19.

V is TRBV6-2 or TRBV6-3 and J is TRBJ2-3; TRBD2 matches at 13 bases. Trimming removed 8 bases from V and 6 bases from J; junction bases left unmatched: 8. Germline assignment: CDR1 MNHEY and CDR2 SVGEGT. CDR3 size: 15 residues. The DNA for the CDR3 is TGTGCCAGCGGCCAACTAGCGGGGGGGTCGGATACGCAGTATTTT. It is translated as CASGQLAGGSDTQYF.

The CDR3: CASSFRGQGSGYTF. CDR3 bases: TGTGCCAGCAGTTTCCGCGGACAGGGGAGTGGCTACACCTTC. This chain joins TRBV27 and TRBJ1-2; 9 bases line up with TRBD1. This CDR3 has 14 amino acids. Looked up from germline, CDR1 is MNHEY and CDR2 is SMNVEV (reference sequence). The junction had 6 bases not matched to a gene; V was cut back by 3 bases and J by 7 bases.

This chain joins TRBV12-3 or TRBV12-4 and TRBJ1-5; unclear D gene. The V end lost 8 bases, the J end lost 2 bases, and 10 bases lay between the germline ends. The CDR3 is 13 amino acids. The CDR3 is CASRLPGNQPQHF. The DNA for the CDR3 is TGTGCCAGCCGACTACCGGGCAATCAGCCCCAGCATTTT.

The genes are TRBV3-1 (or the pseudogene TRBV3-2) and TRBJ1-5; 7 bases align to TRBD1. J was trimmed by 3 bases and V by 8 bases; bases with no gene match: 13. Per the germline V gene, CDR1 is LGHDT and CDR2 is YNNKEL (reference sequence). The CDR3 runs 16 residues. Here the CDR3 DNA reads TGTGCCAGCCGCAGTTCGTGGCAGGGGGACAATCAGCCCCAGCATTTT. It specifies CASRSSWQGDNQPQHF.

The V gene is TRBV7-2, the J gene TRBJ2-3, with D unclear. Trimming removed 5 bases at V and 0 bases at J, with 12 bases between. Germline CDR1 SGHTA, CDR2 FQGNSA. CDR3 length equals 15 residues. CDR3 loop: CASSPTHSSTDTQYF. The CDR3 coding sequence is TGTGCCAGCAGCCCCACCCACTCTAGCACAGATACGCAGTATTTT.

The chain recombines TRBV19 with TRBJ2-1; 8 bases fit TRBD2. Germline CDR1 is LNHDA and CDR2 is SQIVND (reference sequence). The CDR3 contains 16 residues. J was trimmed by 2 bases and V by 6 bases; bases with no gene match: 9. CDR3 in amino acids: CASRTSGTSAYNEQFF. As DNA, the CDR3 is TGTGCCAGTAGAACCTCCGGGACTAGTGCCTACAATGAGCAGTTCTTC.

The V gene is TRBV5-6, the J gene TRBJ1-4, with a possible D match to TRBD1 (5 bases). CDR3 length: 13 residues. The V gene lost 0 bases and the J gene lost 6 bases, with 6 bases spanning the gap. CDR1 and CDR2 (germline): SGHDT, YYEEEE. The CDR3 reads CASSLVGDEKLFF. The CDR3 nucleotides are TGTGCCAGCAGCTTGGTAGGGGATGAAAAACTGTTTTTT.

The CDR3 DNA reads TGTGCCAGCAGCCTACGGGCGGGGGCGATCAGTAAGAGCAATCAGCCCCAGCATTTT. Translated, it gives CASSLRAGAISKSNQPQHF. The genes are TRBV13 and TRBJ1-5; TRBD1 is a possible D gene (6 bases). Trimming shortened V by 5 bases and J by 1 base, and 24 bases separated the two germline ends. The germline CDR1 and CDR2 sequences are PRHDT and FYEKMQ (reference sequence). The CDR3 length is 19 residues.

The chain recombines TRBV7-6 with TRBJ1-3; D remains unclear. The germline V gene encodes CDR1 SGHVS and CDR2 FNYEAQ. V was trimmed by 0 bases and J by 6 bases, leaving 12 bases between them. The CDR3 totals 15 residues. The CDR3 DNA follows: TGTGCCAGCAGCTTAGCTATGGCCCTCCAAAACACCATATATTTT. This gives the protein CASSLAMALQNTIYF. Variable domain in full (rest from reference TRBV7-6 and TRBJ1-3): GAGVSQSPRYKVTKRGQDVALRCDPISGHVSLYWYRQALGQGPEFLTYFNYEAQQDKSGLPNDRFSAERPEGSISTLTIQRTEQRDSAMYRCASSLAMALQNTIYFGEGSWLTVV.

CDR3 sequence reads: CASSTGDWGNTEAFF. CDR3 in DNA: TGCGCCAGCAGCACAGGTGATTGGGGCAACACTGAAGCTTTCTTT. The rearrangement links TRBV5-1 to TRBJ1-1; weak D call: TRBD1 (5 bases). V was shortened by 4 bases and J by 2 bases, with 15 bases between the two germline ends. Germline V CDR1 and CDR2: SGHRS, YFSETQ. This CDR3 is built from 15 residues.

The J gene is TRBJ1-1, the V gene TRBV4-2; 10 bases map to TRBD1. With 3 bases clipped from V and 1 base from J, the junction kept 14 bases outside the gene matches. The CDR3 is made up of 19 amino acids. Germline CDR1 and CDR2: LGHNA and YNFKEQ. CDR3 bases: TGTGCCAGCAGCCAGCGACCACGACAGGGGGCGCGTGGGAACACTGAAGCTTTCTTT. This codes for CASSQRPRQGARGNTEAFF.

This chain links TRBV6-1 with TRBJ1-6; D ambiguous. The CDR3 is made up of 19 amino acids. Germline values: CDR1 MNHNS, CDR2 SASEGT. V lost 2 bases and J lost 5, with 22 bases in between. This CDR3 reads CASSEHSARSGINNSPLHF. CDR3 coding DNA: TGTGCCAGCAGTGAACACTCTGCGCGTTCGGGAATCAATAATTCACCCCTCCACTTT.

The chain is built from TRBV2 and TRBJ1-1; the match to TRBD1 covers 7 bases. V was pared by 6 bases and J by 5 bases, with 12 bases of the junction left unmatched. CDR1 is SNHLY, CDR2 FYNNEI, per germline. This CDR3 comprises 15 residues. The CDR3 DNA is TGTGCCAGCAGCGCAAGGACAGGCGAAAGAACTGAAGCTTTCTTT. Residues: CASSARTGERTEAFF.

This clone was detected only once. The chain recombines TRBV5-1 with TRBJ1-2, with D maybe TRBD1 (6 bases). V was trimmed by 0 bases and J by 0 bases, leaving 9 bases between them. This CDR3 region has 15 residues. Germline V lookup: CDR1 SGHRS, CDR2 YFSETQ. The CDR3 is CASSLAGTTNYGYTF. CDR3 DNA sequence: TGCGCCAGCAGCTTGGCCGGGACAACTAACTATGGCTACACCTTC.

The chain joins TRBV15 to TRBJ2-1; TRBD2 aligns across 8 bases. V was pared by 3 bases and J by 4 bases, with 5 bases of the junction left unmatched. This CDR3 has 15 amino acids. Germline V lookup: CDR1 LNHNV, CDR2 YYDKDF (reference sequence). The CDR3 DNA follows: TGTGCCACCAGCAGCGTAGCGGGGTTGTACAATGAGCAGTTCTTC. Translation gives CATSSVAGLYNEQFF.

The V and J genes are TRBV7-2 and TRBJ2-1, with D possibly matching TRBD1 (5 bases). Trimming pared 1 base from V and 10 bases from J, leaving 14 bases between. The V gene's germline CDR1 is SGHTA and CDR2 FQGNSA. CDR3 length equals 14 residues. The CDR3 loop reads CASSLGRGLGEQFF. CDR3 DNA sequence: TGTGCCAGCAGCTTAGGTAGGGGATTAGGGGAGCAGTTCTTC.

This chain links TRBV12-3 or TRBV12-4 with TRBJ2-1; D call uncertain. The ends were cut back, 3 bases at V and 4 bases at J, with 4 bases in the middle. This CDR3 comprises 12 residues. In nucleotides, the CDR3 is TGTGCCAGCAGTTTCGTATACAATGAGCAGTTCTTC. Amino acids: CASSFVYNEQFF.